Presented here are 23 T cell receptor beta chains from one specimen sequenced in a study of early T cells in non-severe SARS-CoV-2 infection. A single record per CDR3 protein comes from TCRdb applying MiXCR to the 5' RACE reads. The sample gives tens of thousands of distinct CDR3 sequences, around 15% of which show up once; around 3.3% is in the top ten. Sequences were obtained from whole blood. These receptors originate from an adult who was a healthcare worker with PCR-confirmed SARS-CoV-2 infection or an uninfected control (not recorded which).

The rearrangement joins TRBV6-5 to TRBJ1-1; D gene unclear. CDR1 is MNHEY and CDR2 is SVGAGI in the germline V gene. The CDR3 covers 15 residues. The V end lost 5 bases, the J end lost 5 bases, and 18 bases lay between the germline ends. The CDR3 DNA reads as TGTGCCAGCAGTATCGGACCCATGAGAGGAACTGAAGCTTTCTTT. Protein: CASSIGPMRGTEAFF.

At least ten counts were recorded for this clonotype. The V call is TRBV5-4, the J call TRBJ1-2, with a possible D match to TRBD1 (6 bases). This CDR3 is built from 16 residues. Germline values: CDR1 SGHNT, CDR2 YYREEE (reference sequence). The V end lost 1 base, the J end lost 8 bases, and 21 bases lay between the germline ends. The CDR3, as DNA: TGTGCCAGCAGCTTGTGGACAGTTTCCGCCCTTCCCGGCTACACCTTC. Translation gives CASSLWTVSALPGYTF. The whole variable domain, remainder taken from reference TRBV5-4 and TRBJ1-2, is ETGVTQSPTHLIKTRGQQVTLRCSSQSGHNTVSWYQQALGQGPQFIFQYYREEENGRGNFPPRFSGLQFPNYSSELNVNALELDDSALYLCASSLWTVSALPGYTFGSGTRLTVV.

V gene TRBV14 combines with J gene TRBJ2-7; the D gene is possibly TRBD2 (5 bases). The germline V gene encodes CDR1 SGHDN and CDR2 FVKESK. The CDR3 totals 11 residues. Trimming cost V 1 base and J 11 bases, with 9 bases left between them. The CDR3 region is CASSQAGVEYF. CDR3 bases: TGTGCCAGCAGCCAAGCCGGGGTCGAGTACTTC.

The V call is TRBV29-1, the J call TRBJ2-5; no clear D. CDR3 length: 12 residues. Germline-derived CDR1 and CDR2 are SQVTM and ANQGSEA. Trimming pared 6 bases from V and 5 bases from J, leaving 13 bases between. Written as DNA, the CDR3 is TGCAGCGTCTACTCCCACGAGGAGACCCAGTACTTC. This codes for CSVYSHEETQYF.

The chain recombines TRBV27 with TRBJ2-7, with D tentatively TRBD2 (6 bases). This CDR3 contains 16 residues. Trimming took off 5 bases at V and 3 bases at J, with 20 bases between the two ends. The germline V gene encodes CDR1 MNHEY and CDR2 SMNVEV (reference sequence). CDR3 sequence (DNA): TGTGCCAGCAGTCCGACACCCGGGACTGCTTACTACGAGCAGTACTTC. It yields the protein CASSPTPGTAYYEQYF.

This clonotype was seen repeatedly, ten times or more. V usage is TRBV6-2 or TRBV6-3 and J usage is TRBJ1-2, with D perhaps matching TRBD1 (6 bases). The CDR3 contains 13 residues. The germline CDR1 and CDR2 sequences are MNHEY and SVGEGT. Trimming pared 4 bases from V and 2 bases from J, leaving 8 bases between. The DNA of the CDR3 is TGTGCCAGCAGTTTCGGACAGAACTATGGCTACACCTTC. This codes for CASSFGQNYGYTF.

The chain is built from TRBV29-1 and TRBJ1-1; D is ambiguous. This CDR3 is built from 11 residues. Trimming took 4 bases from V and 6 from J, leaving 9 bases between them. The germline gives CDR1 SQVTM, CDR2 ANQGSEA. CDR3 residues: CSVGGYSEAFF. The CDR3 nucleotides read TGCAGCGTTGGAGGGTACTCTGAAGCTTTCTTT. Together with reference TRBV29-1 and TRBJ1-1, the CDR3 gives the full variable domain: SAVISQKPSRDICQRGTSLTIQCQVDSQVTMMFWYRQQPGQSLTLIATANQGSEATYESGFVIDKFPISRPNLTFSTLTVSNMSPEDSSIYLCSVGGYSEAFFGQGTRLTVV.

This clonotype was detected a few times. The chain joins TRBV7-3 to TRBJ2-1; perhaps TRBD2 as D (7 bases). Per germline, CDR1 SGHTA and CDR2 FQGTGA. The germline V and J ends were trimmed by 5 bases and 5 bases, with 16 bases remaining between them. CDR3 length equals 15 residues. CDR3 nucleotide sequence: TGTGCCAGCAGCGTGGCTGCGGGGGCCAACAATGAGCAGTTCTTC. Encoded protein: CASSVAAGANNEQFF. Full variable domain (remainder filled in from reference TRBV7-3 and TRBJ2-1): GAGVSQTPSNKVTEKGKYVELRCDPISGHTALYWYRQSLGQGPEFLIYFQGTGAADDSGLPNDRFFAVRPEGSVSTLKIQRTERGDSAVYLCASSVAAGANNEQFFGPGTRLTVL.

This clonotype has just a few counts. The rearrangement links TRBV12-3 or TRBV12-4 to TRBJ2-2; D might be TRBD2 (5 bases). V lost 6 bases and J lost 4, with 15 bases in between. CDR3 length equals 15 residues. The CDR3 here is CASSHDYLSTGELFF. The CDR3 coding sequence is TGTGCCAGCAGCCACGACTACCTTTCCACCGGGGAGCTGTTTTTT.

The chain employs TRBV6-5 and TRBJ1-1, with D perhaps matching TRBD1 (6 bases). Trimming took off 0 bases at V and 3 bases at J, with 11 bases between the two ends. The CDR3 runs 15 residues. Germline CDR1 reads MNHEY; CDR2 reads SVGAGI. The CDR3 bases are TGTGCCAGCAGTTACTCGGCTAGGGGGGACACTGAAGCTTTCTTT. This sequence encodes CASSYSARGDTEAFF.

This clonotype was observed a handful of times. The CDR3 spells CASSLGRERPLHF. The DNA for the CDR3 is TGTGCCAGCAGTTTGGGGAGGGAAAGACCCCTCCACTTT. This rearrangement joins TRBV12-3 or TRBV12-4 to TRBJ1-6, with D unclear. The CDR3 is made up of 13 amino acids. Trimming left V 3 bases short and J 12 bases short, with 12 bases between.

This rearrangement joins TRBV19 to TRBJ2-2; D possibly uses TRBD1 or TRBD2 (6 bases each). Trimming pared 3 bases from V and 4 bases from J, leaving 12 bases between. The CDR3 consists of 15 residues. Germline V lookup: CDR1 LNHDA, CDR2 SQIVND (reference sequence). DNA for the CDR3: TGTGCCAGTAGTATGGCCAGGGGAGGCACCGGGGAGCTGTTTTTT. Translated: CASSMARGGTGELFF.

The chain employs TRBV5-4 and TRBJ2-4; maybe TRBD1 (7 bases). Germline-derived CDR1 and CDR2 are SGHNT and YYREEE (reference sequence). Trimming took 4 bases from V and 6 from J, leaving 17 bases between them. The CDR3 runs 15 residues. For the CDR3, the DNA is TGTGCCAGCAGCGTGGACCTTCAGGGGGGAAACATTCAGTACTTC. The encoded protein is CASSVDLQGGNIQYF.

The table lists this clonotype with many counts. The CDR3 loop reads CASSPYSYNEQFF. The CDR3 DNA reads TGTGCCAGCTCCCCCTACTCCTACAATGAGCAGTTCTTC. This chain joins TRBV18 and TRBJ2-1, with no clear D. V was clipped by 6 bases and J by 0 bases, with 6 bases between them. This CDR3 contains 13 residues. From germline, CDR1 is KGHSH and CDR2 LQKENI. Together with reference TRBV18 and TRBJ2-1, the CDR3 gives the full variable domain: NAGVMQNPRHLVRRRGQEARLRCSPMKGHSHVYWYRQLPEEGLKFMVYLQKENIIDESGMPKERFSAEFPKEGPSILRIQQVVRGDSAAYFCASSPYSYNEQFFGPGTRLTVL.

V usage is TRBV12-3 or TRBV12-4 and J usage is TRBJ2-3; 8 bases fit TRBD2. This CDR3 comprises 16 residues. The J segment lost 1 base and the V segment lost 5 bases, leaving 8 bases of the junction unmatched. CDR3 nucleotide sequence: TGTGCCAGCAGTGGAACTAGCGGAGCCCGCACAGATACGCAGTATTTT. It encodes CASSGTSGARTDTQYF.

This clonotype has ten or more counts. The chain links TRBV19 to TRBJ1-5; D is uncertain. Between the trimmed V and J ends, which lost 3 bases and 7 bases, there was a span of 13 bases. The CDR3 extends over 14 amino acids. CDR1 LNHDA and CDR2 SQIVND come from the germline V gene (reference sequence). The CDR3 coding sequence is TGTGCCAGTAGTATGAGGCAGATTAACCAGCCCCAGCATTTT. Protein product: CASSMRQINQPQHF.

Many counts were recorded for this clonotype. The rearrangement uses TRBV7-8 and TRBJ2-2; D not resolved. The V and J ends lost 1 base and 4 bases respectively, with 1 base between them. Germline CDR1 reads SGHVS; CDR2 reads FQNEAQ. The CDR3 length is 12 residues. CDR3 residues: CASSLVTGELFF. CDR3 DNA: TGTGCCAGCAGCTTAGTCACCGGGGAGCTGTTTTTT.

J is TRBJ1-2 and V is TRBV9, with a possible D match to TRBD1 (5 bases). Trimming took off 0 bases at V and 6 bases at J, with 15 bases between the two ends. This CDR3 is 15 amino acids long. Germline loops: CDR1 SGDLS, CDR2 YYNGEE. The CDR3 sequence is CASSVGAQGEHGYTF. The CDR3 DNA reads as TGTGCCAGCAGCGTAGGGGCCCAGGGAGAGCATGGCTACACCTTC.

This clonotype was recorded many times. V gene TRBV21-1 combines with J gene TRBJ1-5; the tabulated D call, TRBD1, remains unverified against the DNA. TRBV21-1 counts as a pseudogene. The CDR3 length is 15 residues. The CDR3 nucleotides are TGTGCCAGCACTACCGGGACGGAAATCAATCAGCCCCAGCATTTT. Protein sequence: CASTTGTEINQPQHF.

This rearrangement joins TRBV6-5 to TRBJ1-5; a weak D match, TRBD1 (5 bases). CDR1 MNHEY and CDR2 SVGAGI come from the germline V gene. The CDR3 loop spans 15 amino acids. V dropped 6 bases and J dropped 2 bases, with 14 bases sitting between them. The CDR3 bases are TGTGCCAGCAGCTTGACAGCTTACGGCAATCAGCCCCAGCATTTT. Translation: CASSLTAYGNQPQHF.

Ten or more counts support this clonotype. The chain recombines TRBV6-2 or TRBV6-3 with TRBJ2-3; D call uncertain. The germline V gene encodes CDR1 MNHEY and CDR2 SVGEGT. The CDR3 spans 16 residues. The V end was cut by 2 bases, the J end by 4 bases, with 16 bases between. CDR3: CASSYRGMIGADTQYF. The CDR3 region has the DNA TGTGCCAGCAGTTACCGAGGAATGATAGGCGCAGATACGCAGTATTTT.

There are a few counts of this clonotype. The CDR3 sequence: CASSLPRTSESTDTQYF. The CDR3 region has the DNA TGTGCCAGCAGCTTGCCCCGGACTAGCGAGTCCACAGATACGCAGTATTTT. V and J are TRBV7-9 and TRBJ2-3; the match to TRBD2 covers 9 bases. The CDR3 has 17 residues. Trimming at V came to 3 bases and at J to 2 bases, leaving 9 bases not matched to a gene. The germline gives CDR1 SEHNR, CDR2 FQNEAQ (reference sequence).

The J gene is TRBJ1-2, the V gene TRBV19; a possible D gene is TRBD1 (5 bases). Germline V gene sequence: CDR1 LNHDA, CDR2 SQIVND (reference sequence). V lost 5 bases to trimming and J lost 4 bases, with 11 bases between them. CDR3 length: 13 amino acids. As DNA, the CDR3 is TGTGCCAGTAGTTCTACGGGACCCTATGGCTACACCTTC. Protein product: CASSSTGPYGYTF.